The 6 T cell receptor beta chains below come from one sample, sequenced in a study of persistence of HIV-infected CD4 T cells. The immunoSEQ assay was version 4, run in survey mode. Method: immunoSEQ multiplex PCR; TCRdb's copy keeps in-frame clones and lacks some. Among about 64,000 clones listed, just under 75% were seen once. No antigens are known for them. Cells were stimulated with overlapping HIV-1 Gag 15-mer peptides. CD40L/CD69 double-negative CD45RO-high memory CD4+ T cells were collected. The source was CD4+ T cells sorted from PBMCs after approximately 18-hour stimulation, collected from a patient who received antiretroviral therapy. These receptor sequences come from an adult man with HIV who was CMV-seropositive.

The rearrangement joins TRBV28 to TRBJ2-6; perhaps TRBD2 as D (6 bases). This CDR3 has 16 residues. The germline V gene has CDR1 MDHEN and CDR2 SYDVKM. Trimming cost V 3 bases and J 0 bases, with 9 bases left between them. DNA for the CDR3: TGTGCCAGCAGTTTTACGGGAGCCTCTGGGGCCAACGTCCTGACTTTC. It specifies CASSFTGASGANVLTF.

V gene TRBV14 combines with J gene TRBJ2-3; 8 nucleotides align to TRBD2. Looked up from germline, CDR1 is SGHDN and CDR2 is FVKESK. V shed 2 bases, J shed 4 bases, and the junction held 2 bases outside the gene matches. The CDR3 sequence is 14 residues long. The DNA of the CDR3 is TGTGCCAGCAGCCAAATCGGGGGGGCAGATACGCAGTATTTT. This codes for CASSQIGGADTQYF.

The chain joins TRBV7-8 to TRBJ2-1; TRBD2 matches 7 bases. The CDR3 consists of 15 residues. The ends lost 4 bases at V and 2 bases at J; junction bases unmatched: 5. Per germline, CDR1 SGHVS and CDR2 FQNEAQ. The CDR3 protein is CASSSRGLAYNEQFF. The CDR3 DNA reads as TGTGCCAGCAGCTCCCGCGGACTAGCCTACAATGAGCAGTTCTTC.

This rearrangement joins TRBV4-1 to TRBJ2-1; weak D call: TRBD1 (5 bases). Germline CDR1 MGHRA, CDR2 YSYEKL. The V gene lost 1 base and the J gene lost 9 bases, with 10 bases spanning the gap. CDR3 length equals 13 residues. CDR3 sequence reads: CASSQGRVTEQFF. The CDR3 DNA is TGCGCCAGCAGCCAAGGCAGGGTGACTGAGCAGTTCTTC.

The chain couples TRBV5-5 to TRBJ1-2; D remains unclear. This CDR3 is 14 amino acids long. V was clipped by 0 bases and J by 4 bases, with 10 bases between them. The germline CDR1 and CDR2 sequences are SGHKS and YYEKEE (reference sequence). This CDR3 is CASSLAPEGYGYTF. In nucleotides, the CDR3 is TGTGCCAGCAGCTTGGCCCCGGAGGGCTATGGCTACACCTTC.

V is TRBV19 and J is TRBJ2-4; tentative D call: TRBD1 (6 bases). The V gene lost 5 bases and the J gene lost 0 bases, with 14 bases spanning the gap. CDR3 length: 16 amino acids. Germline V gene lookup returns CDR1 LNHDA and CDR2 SQIVND (reference sequence). Here the CDR3 DNA reads TGTGCCAGTAGTGTCGGACCCAGGGGAGCCAAAAACATTCAGTACTTC. Translating gives CASSVGPRGAKNIQYF. The full variable domain, its missing parts supplied by reference TRBV19 and TRBJ2-4, is DGGITQSPKYLFRKEGQNVTLSCEQNLNHDAMYWYRQDPGQGLRLIYYSQIVNDFQKGDIAEGYSVSREKKESFPLTVTSAQKNPTAFYLCASSVGPRGAKNIQYFGAGTRLSVL.